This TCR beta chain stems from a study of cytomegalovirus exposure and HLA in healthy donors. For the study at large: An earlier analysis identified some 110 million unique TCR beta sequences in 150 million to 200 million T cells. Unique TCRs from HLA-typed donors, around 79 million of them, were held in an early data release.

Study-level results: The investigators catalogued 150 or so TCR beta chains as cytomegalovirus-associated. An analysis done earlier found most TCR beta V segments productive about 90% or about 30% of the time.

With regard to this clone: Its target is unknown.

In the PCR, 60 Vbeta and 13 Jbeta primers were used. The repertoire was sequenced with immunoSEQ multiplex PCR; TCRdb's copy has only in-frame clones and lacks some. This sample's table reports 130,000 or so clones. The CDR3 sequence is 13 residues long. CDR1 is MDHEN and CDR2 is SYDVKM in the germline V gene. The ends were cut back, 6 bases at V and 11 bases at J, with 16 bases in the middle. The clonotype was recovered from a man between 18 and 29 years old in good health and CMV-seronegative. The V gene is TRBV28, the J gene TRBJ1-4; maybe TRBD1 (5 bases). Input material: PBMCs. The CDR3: CASSGGGTGKLFF. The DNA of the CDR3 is TGTGCCAGCAGCGGGGGGGGGACGGGCAAACTGTTTTTT.